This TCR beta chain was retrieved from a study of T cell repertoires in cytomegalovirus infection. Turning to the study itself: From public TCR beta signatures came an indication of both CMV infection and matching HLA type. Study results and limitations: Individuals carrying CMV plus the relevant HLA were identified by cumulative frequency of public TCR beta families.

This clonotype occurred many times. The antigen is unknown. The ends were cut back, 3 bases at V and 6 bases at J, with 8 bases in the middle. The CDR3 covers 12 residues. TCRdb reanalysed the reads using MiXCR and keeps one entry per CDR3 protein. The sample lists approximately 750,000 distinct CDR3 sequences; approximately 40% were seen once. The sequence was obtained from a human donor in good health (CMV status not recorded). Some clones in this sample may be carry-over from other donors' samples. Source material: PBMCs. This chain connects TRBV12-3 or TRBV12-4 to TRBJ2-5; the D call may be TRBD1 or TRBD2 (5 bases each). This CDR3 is CASSFWGKTQYF. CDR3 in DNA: TGTGCCAGCAGTTTCTGGGGGAAGACCCAGTACTTC.